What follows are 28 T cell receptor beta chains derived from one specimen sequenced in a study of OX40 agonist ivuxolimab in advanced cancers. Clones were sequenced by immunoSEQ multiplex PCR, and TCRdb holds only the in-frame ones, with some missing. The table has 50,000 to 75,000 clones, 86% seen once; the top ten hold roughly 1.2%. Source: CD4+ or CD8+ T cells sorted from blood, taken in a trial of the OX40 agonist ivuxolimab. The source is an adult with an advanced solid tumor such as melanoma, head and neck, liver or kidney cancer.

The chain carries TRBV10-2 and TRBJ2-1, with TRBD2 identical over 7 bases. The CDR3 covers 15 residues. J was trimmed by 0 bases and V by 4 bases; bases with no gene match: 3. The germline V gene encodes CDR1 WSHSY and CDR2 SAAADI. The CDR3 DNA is TGCGCCAGCAGTGGCGAGCGGGACTCCTACAATGAGCAGTTCTTC. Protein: CASSGERDSYNEQFF.

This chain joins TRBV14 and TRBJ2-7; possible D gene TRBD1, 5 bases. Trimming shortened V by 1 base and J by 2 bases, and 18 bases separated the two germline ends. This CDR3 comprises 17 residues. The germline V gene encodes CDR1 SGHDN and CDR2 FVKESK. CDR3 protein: CASSQAKERTFAYEQYF. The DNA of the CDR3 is TGTGCCAGCAGCCAAGCGAAGGAAAGGACATTTGCCTACGAGCAGTACTTC.

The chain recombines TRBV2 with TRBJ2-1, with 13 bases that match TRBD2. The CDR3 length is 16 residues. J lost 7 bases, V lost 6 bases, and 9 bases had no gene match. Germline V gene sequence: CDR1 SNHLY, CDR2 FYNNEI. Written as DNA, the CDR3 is TGTGCCAGCAGGGCCCGGACTAGCGGGAGAAAGAATGAGCAGTTCTTC. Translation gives CASRARTSGRKNEQFF.

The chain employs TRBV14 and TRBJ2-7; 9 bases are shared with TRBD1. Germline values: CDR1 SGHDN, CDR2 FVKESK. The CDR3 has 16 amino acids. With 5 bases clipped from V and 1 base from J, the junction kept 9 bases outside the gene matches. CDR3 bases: TGTGCCAGCAGCTCAAGGACAGGGGCGTTATCCTACGAGCAGTACTTC. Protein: CASSSRTGALSYEQYF. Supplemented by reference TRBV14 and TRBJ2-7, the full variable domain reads EAGVTQFPSHSVIEKGQTVTLRCDPISGHDNLYWYRRVMGKEIKFLLHFVKESKQDESGMPNNRFLAERTGGTYSTLKVQPAELEDSGVYFCASSSRTGALSYEQYFGPGTRLTVT.

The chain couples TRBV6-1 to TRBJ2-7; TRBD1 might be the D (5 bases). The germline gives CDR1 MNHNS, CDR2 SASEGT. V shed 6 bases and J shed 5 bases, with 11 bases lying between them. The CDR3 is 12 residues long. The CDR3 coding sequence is TGTGCCAGCAGACCAGGGTCGGACGAGCAGTACTTC. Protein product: CASRPGSDEQYF.

CDR3 sequence reads: CASIGRERGTDTQYF. The CDR3 DNA follows: TGTGCCAGCATAGGACGGGAGAGAGGGACAGATACGCAGTATTTT. This chain links TRBV6-5 with TRBJ2-3, with D possibly TRBD2 on 6 matching bases. This CDR3 is 15 amino acids long. Trimming took 7 bases from V and 3 from J, leaving 17 bases between them. Germline V CDR1 and CDR2: MNHEY, SVGAGI.

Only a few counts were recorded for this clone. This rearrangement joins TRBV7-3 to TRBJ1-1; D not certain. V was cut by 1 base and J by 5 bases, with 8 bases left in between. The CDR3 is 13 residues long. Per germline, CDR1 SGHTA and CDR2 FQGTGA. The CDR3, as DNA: TGTGCCAGCAGCTTAAGTGCGGGGACTGAAGCTTTCTTT. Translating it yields CASSLSAGTEAFF.

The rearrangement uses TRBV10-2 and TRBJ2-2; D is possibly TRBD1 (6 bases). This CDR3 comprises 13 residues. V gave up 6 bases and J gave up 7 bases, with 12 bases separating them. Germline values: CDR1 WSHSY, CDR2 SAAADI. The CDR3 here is CASRGRGGGELFF. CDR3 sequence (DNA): TGCGCCAGCAGGGGCAGGGGTGGCGGGGAGCTGTTTTTT.

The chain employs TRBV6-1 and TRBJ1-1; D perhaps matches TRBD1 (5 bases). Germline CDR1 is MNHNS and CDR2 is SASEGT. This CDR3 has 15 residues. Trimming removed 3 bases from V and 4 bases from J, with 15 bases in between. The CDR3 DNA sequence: TGTGCCAGCAGTGATCTCCGGGGCGGTCCCACTGAAGCTTTCTTT. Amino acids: CASSDLRGGPTEAFF.

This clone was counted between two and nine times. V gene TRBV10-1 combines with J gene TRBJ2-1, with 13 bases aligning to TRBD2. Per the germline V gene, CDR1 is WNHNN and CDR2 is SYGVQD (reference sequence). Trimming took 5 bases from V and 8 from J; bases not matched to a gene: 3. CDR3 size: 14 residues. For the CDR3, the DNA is TGCGCCAGCAGTACCACTAGCGGGAGGGATGAGCAGTTCTTC. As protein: CASSTTSGRDEQFF.

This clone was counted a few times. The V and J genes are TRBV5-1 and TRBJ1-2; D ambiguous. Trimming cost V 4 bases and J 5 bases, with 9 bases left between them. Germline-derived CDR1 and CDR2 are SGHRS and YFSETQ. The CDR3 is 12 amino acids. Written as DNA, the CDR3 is TGCGCCAGCAGCCCCGGGTTGTATGGCTACACCTTC. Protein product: CASSPGLYGYTF.

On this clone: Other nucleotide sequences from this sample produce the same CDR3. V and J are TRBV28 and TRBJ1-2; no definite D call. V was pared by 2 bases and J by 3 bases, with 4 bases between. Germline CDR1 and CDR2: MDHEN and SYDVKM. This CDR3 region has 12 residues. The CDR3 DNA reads TGTGCCAGCAGTTTAATCGACTATGGCTACACCTTC. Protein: CASSLIDYGYTF.

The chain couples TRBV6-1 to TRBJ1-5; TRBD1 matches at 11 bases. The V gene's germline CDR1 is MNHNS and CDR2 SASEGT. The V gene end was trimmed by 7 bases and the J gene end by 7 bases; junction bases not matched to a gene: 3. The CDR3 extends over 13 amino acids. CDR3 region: CASMDRGLQPQHF. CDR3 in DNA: TGTGCCAGCATGGACAGGGGGCTACAGCCCCAGCATTTT.

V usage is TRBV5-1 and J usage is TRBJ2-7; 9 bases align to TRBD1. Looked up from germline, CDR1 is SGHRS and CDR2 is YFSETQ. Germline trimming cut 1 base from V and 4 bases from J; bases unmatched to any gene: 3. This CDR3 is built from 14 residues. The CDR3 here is CASSLTTGGYEQYF. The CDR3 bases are TGCGCCAGCAGCTTGACGACAGGGGGTTACGAGCAGTACTTC.

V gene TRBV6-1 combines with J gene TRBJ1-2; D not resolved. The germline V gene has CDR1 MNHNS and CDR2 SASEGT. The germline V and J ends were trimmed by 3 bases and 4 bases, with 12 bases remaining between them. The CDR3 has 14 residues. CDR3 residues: CASSDPWGSYGYTF. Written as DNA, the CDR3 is TGTGCCAGCAGTGATCCTTGGGGATCCTATGGCTACACCTTC.

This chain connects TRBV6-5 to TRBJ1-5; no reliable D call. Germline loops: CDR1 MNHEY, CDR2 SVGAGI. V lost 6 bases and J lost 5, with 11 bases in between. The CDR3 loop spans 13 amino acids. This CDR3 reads CASRRQLDQPQHF. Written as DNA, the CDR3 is TGTGCCAGCAGGCGCCAATTAGATCAGCCCCAGCATTTT.

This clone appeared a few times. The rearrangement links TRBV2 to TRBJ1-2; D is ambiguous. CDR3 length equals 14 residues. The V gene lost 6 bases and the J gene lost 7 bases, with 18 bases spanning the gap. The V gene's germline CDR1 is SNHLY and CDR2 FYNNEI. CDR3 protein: CASSLGGRISGYTF. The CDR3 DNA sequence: TGTGCCAGCAGCCTCGGAGGCAGGATAAGTGGCTACACCTTC.

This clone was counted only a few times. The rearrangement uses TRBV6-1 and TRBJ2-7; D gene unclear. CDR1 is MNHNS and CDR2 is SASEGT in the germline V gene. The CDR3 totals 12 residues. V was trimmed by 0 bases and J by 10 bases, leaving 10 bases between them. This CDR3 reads CASSEAQVRQYF. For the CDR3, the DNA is TGTGCCAGCAGTGAAGCGCAGGTTCGACAGTACTTC.

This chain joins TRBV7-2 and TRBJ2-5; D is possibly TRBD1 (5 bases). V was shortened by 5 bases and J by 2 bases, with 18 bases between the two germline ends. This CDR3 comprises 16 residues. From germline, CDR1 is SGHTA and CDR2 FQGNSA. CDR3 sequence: CASSPPNGRVQETQYF. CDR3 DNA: TGTGCCAGCAGCCCCCCTAACGGCAGGGTGCAAGAGACCCAGTACTTC. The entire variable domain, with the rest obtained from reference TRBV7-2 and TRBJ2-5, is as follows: GAGVSQSPSNKVTEKGKDVELRCDPISGHTALYWYRQSLGQGLEFLIYFQGNSAPDKSGLPSDRFSAERTGGSVSTLTIQRTQQEDSAVYLCASSPPNGRVQETQYFGPGTRLLVL.

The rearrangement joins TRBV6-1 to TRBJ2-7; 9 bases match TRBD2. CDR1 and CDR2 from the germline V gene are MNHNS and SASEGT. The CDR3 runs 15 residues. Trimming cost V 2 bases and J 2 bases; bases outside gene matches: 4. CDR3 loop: CASSESGRRTYEQYF. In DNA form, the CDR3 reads TGTGCCAGCAGTGAAAGCGGGAGGCGTACCTACGAGCAGTACTTC.

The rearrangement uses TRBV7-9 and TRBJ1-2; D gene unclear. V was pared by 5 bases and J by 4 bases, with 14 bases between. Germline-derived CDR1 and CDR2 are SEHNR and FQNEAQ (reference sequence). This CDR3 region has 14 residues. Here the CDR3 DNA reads TGTGCCAGCAGCCAAGGACCTTGGGCCTATGGCTACACCTTC. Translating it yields CASSQGPWAYGYTF.

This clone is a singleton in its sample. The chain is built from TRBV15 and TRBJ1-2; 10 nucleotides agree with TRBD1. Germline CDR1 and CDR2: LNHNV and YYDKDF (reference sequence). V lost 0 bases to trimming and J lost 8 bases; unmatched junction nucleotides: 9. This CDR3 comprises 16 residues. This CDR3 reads CATSRDAGTGAGGYTF. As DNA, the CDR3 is TGTGCCACCAGCAGAGACGCCGGGACAGGGGCGGGGGGCTACACCTTC.

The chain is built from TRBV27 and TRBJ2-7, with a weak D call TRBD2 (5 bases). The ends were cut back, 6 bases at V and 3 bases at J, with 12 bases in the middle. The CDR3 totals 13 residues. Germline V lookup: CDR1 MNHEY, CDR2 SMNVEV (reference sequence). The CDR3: CASSRLGVYEQYF. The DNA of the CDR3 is TGTGCCAGCAGCCGGTTGGGAGTCTACGAGCAGTACTTC.

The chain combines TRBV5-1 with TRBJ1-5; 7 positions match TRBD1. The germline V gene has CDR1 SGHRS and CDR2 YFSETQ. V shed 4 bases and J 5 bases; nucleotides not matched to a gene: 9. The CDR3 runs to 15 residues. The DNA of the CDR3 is TGCGCCAGCAGCCCAACCGGGACAGAGTATCAGCCCCAGCATTTT. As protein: CASSPTGTEYQPQHF.

CDR3 bases: TGTGCCAGCAGCCCACCCGTGGGGACAGCCAATGGCTACACCTTC. It encodes CASSPPVGTANGYTF. The chain is built from TRBV5-4 and TRBJ1-2, with 7 nucleotides matching TRBD1. CDR1 is SGHNT and CDR2 is YYREEE in the germline V gene (reference sequence). V lost 4 bases and J lost 6; bases outside the gene matches: 12. This CDR3 contains 15 residues.

CDR3 sequence: CASSLGTSRETQYF. The CDR3 DNA follows: TGCGCCAGCAGCTTGGGGACTAGCAGAGAGACCCAGTACTTC. This chain uses TRBV5-1 with TRBJ2-5; 8 bases fit TRBD2. J gave up 4 bases and V 0 bases, and 2 bases lay outside the gene matches. CDR1 is SGHRS and CDR2 is YFSETQ in the germline V gene. The CDR3 runs to 14 residues.

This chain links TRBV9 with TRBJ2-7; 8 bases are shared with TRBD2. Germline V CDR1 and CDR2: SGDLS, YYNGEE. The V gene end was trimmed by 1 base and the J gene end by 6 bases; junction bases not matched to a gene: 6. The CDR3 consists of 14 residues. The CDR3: CASSVLVSGIEQYF. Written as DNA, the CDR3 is TGTGCCAGCAGCGTACTGGTTAGCGGGATCGAGCAGTACTTC.

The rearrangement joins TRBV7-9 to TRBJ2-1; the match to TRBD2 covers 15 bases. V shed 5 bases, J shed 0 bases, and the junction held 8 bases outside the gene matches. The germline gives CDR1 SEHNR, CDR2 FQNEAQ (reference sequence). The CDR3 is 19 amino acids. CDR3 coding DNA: TGTGCCAGCAGCCGAGAGGGACTAGCGGGAGGACTCTCCTACAATGAGCAGTTCTTC. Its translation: CASSREGLAGGLSYNEQFF.